The clone carrying this T cell receptor beta chain was seen more than once but under ten times. The source of the sample is a study of blood T cell repertoires in COVID-19. Study-level information: The samples span acute and convalescent COVID-19 from the United States, Italy and Spain. PBMCs, B-cell-depleted T cells, or T cells were the source of the cDNA or gDNA that made up the material.

Libraries were prepared by immunoSEQ multiplex PCR; TCRdb keeps only in-frame clonotypes and omits some of them. The repertoire has tens of thousands of clones, 77% of them found once; the top ten carry roughly 28%. CDR3 length: 15 residues. Germline lookup yields CDR1 MGHRA and CDR2 YSYEKL. The V end lost 4 bases, the J end lost 5 bases, and 14 bases lay between the germline ends. This chain links TRBV4-1 with TRBJ2-2; a weak D match, TRBD2 (5 bases). This receptor was taken from a woman in her 70s with acute or convalescent COVID-19. The sequencing input was peripheral blood. The CDR3 here is CASSRETGRTGELFF. The CDR3 DNA sequence: TGCGCCAGCAGCCGGGAGACGGGTCGGACCGGGGAGCTGTTTTTT.